The 25 T cell receptor beta chains below come from one sample, sequenced in a study of regulatory T cells in long-lasting Graves disease. With iRepertoire HTBI primers and Arm-PCR of CDR3 regions, TCR beta libraries were built. TCRdb re-analysed the multiplex PCR reads in MiXCR, keeping a single row per CDR3 protein. The table records some 400,000 distinct CDR3 sequences, about 15% of them present only once. Specified time point: newly diagnosed GD, antithyroid drugs for less than 3 months. RNA from PBMCs was the source of the TCR library. The same specimen was also included in a second study, on T cells in Graves' hyperthyroidism and ophthalmopathy.

The sequenced sample was peripheral blood mononuclear cells (PBMCs), obtained at new diagnosis, from a patient treated with antithyroid drugs. The receptors derive from a woman in her twenties or thirties with Graves disease.

This clonotype was seen at least ten times. V gene TRBV4-1 combines with J gene TRBJ2-1; 12 nucleotides line up with TRBD2. After removal of 1 base from V and 5 bases from J, the junction contained 9 bases not matched to a gene. The germline gives CDR1 MGHRA, CDR2 YSYEKL. The CDR3 sequence is 18 residues long. CDR3 loop: CASSQVDMGLAGDNEQFF. In DNA form, the CDR3 reads TGCGCCAGCAGCCAAGTTGATATGGGACTAGCGGGTGACAATGAGCAGTTCTTC.

This sequence joins TRBV6-2 or TRBV6-3 and TRBJ2-2; TRBD2 matches at 8 bases. The ends lost 4 bases at V and 2 bases at J; junction bases unmatched: 3. CDR3 length equals 15 residues. Germline loops: CDR1 MNHEY, CDR2 SVGEGT. The DNA for the CDR3 is TGTGCCAGCAGTTTAGCGGGATTTAACACCGGGGAGCTGTTTTTT. It yields the protein CASSLAGFNTGELFF.

This clonotype showed up many times. CDR3 in DNA: TGTGCCAGCAGTGGATCTGTGGGACAGGGGGCGAGAATAGGAGGCTACACCTTC. Protein: CASSGSVGQGARIGGYTF. V usage is TRBV6-1 and J usage is TRBJ1-2; 12 bases are shared with TRBD1. Germline V lookup: CDR1 MNHNS, CDR2 SASEGT. V gave up 4 bases and J gave up 8 bases; unmatched junction bases: 17. There are 18 residues in the CDR3.

This clonotype was seen repeatedly, ten times or more. Here the CDR3 DNA reads TGTGCCAGCAGTGGGACAGTGATTAAATCTGATGAAAAACTGTTTTTT. It translates to CASSGTVIKSDEKLFF. The chain links TRBV28 to TRBJ1-4; 7 nucleotides line up with TRBD1. The trim removed 5 bases at V and 6 bases at J, leaving 12 bases unmatched. The CDR3 totals 16 residues. The germline V gene has CDR1 MDHEN and CDR2 SYDVKM.

This clonotype showed up just a few times. The chain is built from TRBV19 and TRBJ2-7; D is uncertain. V lost 3 bases to trimming and J lost 6 bases, with 6 bases between them. This CDR3 has 11 residues. Germline V gene lookup returns CDR1 LNHDA and CDR2 SQIVND (reference sequence). The CDR3 sequence: CASSILGEQYF. The DNA of the CDR3 is TGTGCCAGTAGTATCCTGGGCGAGCAGTACTTC.

The chain carries TRBV5-5 and TRBJ2-5, with unresolved D. This CDR3 has 13 residues. V was clipped by 0 bases and J by 4 bases, with 7 bases between them. Per the germline V gene, CDR1 is SGHKS and CDR2 is YYEKEE (reference sequence). CDR3: CASSLASLETQYF. In nucleotides, the CDR3 is TGTGCCAGCAGCTTGGCAAGTCTAGAGACCCAGTACTTC.

This clonotype has a count of ten or more. The V gene is TRBV2, the J gene TRBJ2-5; the match to TRBD1 covers 8 bases. Germline trimming cut 10 bases from V and 2 bases from J; bases unmatched to any gene: 9. Germline V gene data show CDR1 as SNHLY and CDR2 as FYNNEI. The CDR3 contains 14 residues. The CDR3 sequence: CATGMGQVQETQYF. For the CDR3, the DNA is TGTGCCACCGGAATGGGACAGGTACAAGAGACCCAGTACTTC.

This clonotype was seen ten or more times. The J gene is TRBJ2-7, the V gene TRBV6-1, with 13 bases lining up with TRBD2. After removal of 8 bases from V and 7 bases from J, the junction contained 5 bases not matched to a gene. The CDR3 runs 13 residues. Germline V lookup: CDR1 MNHNS, CDR2 SASEGT. The CDR3: CASVLAGGREQYF. CDR3 nucleotide sequence: TGTGCCAGCGTACTAGCGGGAGGGCGTGAGCAGTACTTC.

This clonotype was detected many times. V is TRBV20-1 and J is TRBJ2-7; D possibly corresponds to TRBD2 (6 bases). Trimming pared 2 bases from V and 7 bases from J, leaving 18 bases between. The germline V gene encodes CDR1 DFQATT and CDR2 SNEGSKA (reference sequence). The CDR3 sequence is 14 residues long. CDR3 loop: CSARPGDSSLEQYF. CDR3 sequence (DNA): TGCAGTGCTAGACCCGGGGACTCCAGTTTGGAGCAGTACTTC.

This clonotype was counted ten times or more. The chain combines TRBV6-1 with TRBJ2-2; no clear D. V gave up 8 bases and J gave up 3 bases, with 13 bases separating them. This CDR3 contains 14 residues. CDR1 is MNHNS and CDR2 is SASEGT in the germline V gene. The CDR3 DNA is TGTGCCAGCGTCGCGAAGGCTTACACCGGGGAGCTGTTTTTT. Translated, it gives CASVAKAYTGELFF.

On this clonotype: A much larger clone is a single base away; this may be a read error. The J gene is TRBJ2-1, the V gene TRBV6-1; 10 positions match TRBD2. The germline CDR1 and CDR2 sequences are MNHNS and SASEGT. The CDR3 totals 15 residues. The V gene end was trimmed by 6 bases and the J gene end by 10 bases; junction bases not matched to a gene: 12. CDR3 DNA: TGTGCCAGCAGCCCTCTGGCTAGCGGGAGCTACGAGCAGTTCTTC. Its translation: CASSPLASGSYEQFF.

This clonotype was counted many times. The chain links TRBV6-2 or TRBV6-3 to TRBJ2-7, with unresolved D. Germline V gene lookup returns CDR1 MNHEY and CDR2 SVGEGT. The CDR3 covers 15 residues. The germline V and J ends were trimmed by 5 bases and 2 bases, with 16 bases remaining between them. The CDR3 DNA sequence: TGTGCCAGCAGTACTGAGCTTCTAGGAGCCTACGAGCAGTACTTC. It is translated as CASSTELLGAYEQYF.

Notes on this clonotype: A read error may be the cause here, since a much bigger clone is one base away. V usage is TRBV14 and J usage is TRBJ2-5; D is perhaps TRBD2 (6 bases). Trimming pared 0 bases from V and 10 bases from J, leaving 21 bases between. The germline V gene encodes CDR1 SGHDN and CDR2 FVKESK. CDR3 length: 16 amino acids. CDR3 region: CASSQELGTGVKIQYF. The CDR3 region has the DNA TGTGCCAGCAGCCAAGAGCTGGGGACGGGAGTGAAGATCCAGTACTTC.

This clonotype was recorded at least ten times. The CDR3 bases are TGCGCCAGCAGCCGAGGGACCGAGAACTATGGCTACACCTTC. Amino acid sequence: CASSRGTENYGYTF. The chain is built from TRBV5-1 and TRBJ1-2; perhaps TRBD1 as D (5 bases). Germline V gene data show CDR1 as SGHRS and CDR2 as YFSETQ. CDR3 size: 14 residues. V shed 4 bases and J shed 2 bases, with 12 bases lying between them.

At least ten counts were recorded for this clonotype. The J gene is TRBJ2-7, the V gene TRBV12-3 or TRBV12-4, with 7 bases that match TRBD1. The CDR3 spans 14 residues. The ends lost 7 bases at V and 2 bases at J; junction bases unmatched: 8. The CDR3 sequence: CASTVGTVPYEQYF. In DNA form, the CDR3 reads TGTGCCAGCACCGTGGGGACAGTTCCCTACGAGCAGTACTTC.

This clonotype appeared many times. This chain links TRBV7-2 with TRBJ1-5; no clear D gene. Trimming shortened V by 3 bases and J by 11 bases, and 8 bases separated the two germline ends. The CDR3 loop spans 11 amino acids. Germline V gene data show CDR1 as SGHTA and CDR2 as FQGNSA. CDR3 residues: CASSFEGAQHF. In DNA form, the CDR3 reads TGTGCCAGCAGCTTCGAGGGAGCCCAGCATTTT.

This clonotype came up a few times. The chain couples TRBV7-3 to TRBJ2-5; D is perhaps TRBD2 (6 bases). V lost 4 bases and J 5 bases, leaving 20 bases between the germline ends. CDR1 and CDR2 (germline): SGHTA, FQGTGA. The CDR3 has 16 residues. CDR3 in amino acids: CASSSGVGRGDETQYF. The CDR3 DNA follows: TGTGCCAGCAGCTCGGGGGTTGGGCGCGGGGACGAGACCCAGTACTTC.

This clonotype was observed a handful of times. The V call is TRBV7-3, the J call TRBJ2-5, with TRBD2 matching over 8 bases. CDR3 size: 14 residues. V was clipped by 4 bases and J by 5 bases; unmatched bases: 6. The germline V gene has CDR1 SGHTA and CDR2 FQGTGA. This CDR3 reads CASSSGGAQETQYF. CDR3 DNA: TGTGCCAGCAGCTCGGGGGGGGCACAGGAGACCCAGTACTTC.

This chain uses TRBV20-1 with TRBJ2-7, with TRBD1 identical over 8 bases. Germline V CDR1 and CDR2: DFQATT, SNEGSKA (reference sequence). With 4 bases clipped from V and 2 bases from J, the junction kept 10 bases outside the gene matches. The CDR3 consists of 15 residues. The CDR3 spells CSATQLDRDTYEQYF. CDR3 DNA sequence: TGCAGTGCTACGCAGTTGGACAGGGATACCTACGAGCAGTACTTC.

This clonotype has a handful of counts. The CDR3 sequence: CASNVAGGEQYF. The CDR3 DNA reads as TGTGCCAGCAATGTCGCGGGGGGAGAGCAGTACTTC. This chain joins TRBV12-3 or TRBV12-4 and TRBJ2-7; 8 nucleotides agree with TRBD2. The CDR3 is made up of 12 amino acids. The ends lost 7 bases at V and 7 bases at J; junction bases unmatched: 6.

As for this clonotype: A single base separates this from a much larger clone, so it may be a read error. The genes are TRBV30 and TRBJ2-1; the D is unclear. CDR3 length equals 13 residues. Per the germline V gene, CDR1 is GTSNPN and CDR2 is SVGIG (reference sequence). Trimming stripped 3 bases from V and 10 bases from J, with 16 bases between. CDR3 DNA sequence: TGTGCCTGGAGACCCGATGGCTCCTACGAGCAGTTCTTC. This codes for CAWRPDGSYEQFF.

This clonotype has ten or more counts. The chain uses TRBV5-5 and TRBJ2-7; no clear D. Germline loops: CDR1 SGHKS, CDR2 YYEKEE (reference sequence). Trimming removed 0 bases at V and 2 bases at J, with 9 bases between. CDR3 length equals 14 residues. As DNA, the CDR3 is TGTGCCAGCAGCTTGGTCACAACTACCTACGAGCAGTACTTC. It codes for CASSLVTTTYEQYF.

In DNA, the CDR3 is TGCAGTGCCCACAGGGGTGGAGATACGCAGTATTTT. Its translation: CSAHRGGDTQYF. The chain joins TRBV20-1 to TRBJ2-3; 7 bases align to TRBD1. Germline-derived CDR1 and CDR2 are DFQATT and SNEGSKA (reference sequence). The CDR3 sequence is 12 residues long. Losses at the gene ends were 6 bases for V and 5 bases for J; bases not matched to a gene: 5.

J is TRBJ1-2 and V is TRBV20-1; a weak D match, TRBD1 (5 bases). V lost 5 bases, J lost 3 bases, and 16 bases lay in between. Germline V gene data show CDR1 as DFQATT and CDR2 as SNEGSKA (reference sequence). There are 14 residues in the CDR3. DNA for the CDR3: TGCAGTGCTGCAACCCCGGGGGAGTACTATGGCTACACCTTC. Translation: CSAATPGEYYGYTF.

A few counts support this clonotype. The chain carries TRBV7-9 and TRBJ1-4; TRBD1 agrees at 9 bases. Per germline, CDR1 SEHNR and CDR2 FQNEAQ (reference sequence). CDR3 length: 18 amino acids. The J segment lost 5 bases and the V segment lost 0 bases, leaving 10 bases of the junction unmatched. This CDR3 is CASSLAPLTGGLNEKLFF. DNA for the CDR3: TGTGCCAGCAGCTTAGCCCCTTTAACAGGGGGCCTAAATGAAAAACTGTTTTTT.